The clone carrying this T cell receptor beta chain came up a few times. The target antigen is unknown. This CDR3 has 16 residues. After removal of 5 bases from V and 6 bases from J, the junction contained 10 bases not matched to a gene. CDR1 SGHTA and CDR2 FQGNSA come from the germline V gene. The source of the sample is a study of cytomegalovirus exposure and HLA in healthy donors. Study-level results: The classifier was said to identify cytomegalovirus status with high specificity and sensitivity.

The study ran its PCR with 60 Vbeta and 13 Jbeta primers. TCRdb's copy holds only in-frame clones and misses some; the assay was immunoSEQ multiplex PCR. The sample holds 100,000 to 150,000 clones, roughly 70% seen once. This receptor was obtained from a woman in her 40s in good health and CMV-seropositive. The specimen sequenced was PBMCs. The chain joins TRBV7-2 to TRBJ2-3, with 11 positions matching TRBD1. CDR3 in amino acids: CASSPGTGGPGDTQYF. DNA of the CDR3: TGTGCCAGCAGCCCAGGGACAGGGGGGCCCGGCGATACGCAGTATTTT.